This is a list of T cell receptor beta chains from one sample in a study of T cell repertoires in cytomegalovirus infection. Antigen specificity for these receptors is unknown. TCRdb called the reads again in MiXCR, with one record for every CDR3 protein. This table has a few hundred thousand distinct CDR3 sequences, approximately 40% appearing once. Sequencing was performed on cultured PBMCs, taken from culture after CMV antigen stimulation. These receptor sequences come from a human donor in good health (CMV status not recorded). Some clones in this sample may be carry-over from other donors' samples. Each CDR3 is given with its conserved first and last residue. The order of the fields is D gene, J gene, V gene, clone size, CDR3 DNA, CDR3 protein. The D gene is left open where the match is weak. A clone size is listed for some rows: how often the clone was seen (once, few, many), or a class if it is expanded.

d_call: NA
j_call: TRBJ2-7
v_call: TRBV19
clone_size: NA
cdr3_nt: TGTGCCAGTAGTCTCGGGGGACCACAAAGGGAGCAGTACTTC
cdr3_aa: CASSLGGPQREQYF

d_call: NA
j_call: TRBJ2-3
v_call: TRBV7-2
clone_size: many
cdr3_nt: TGTGCCAGCAGCTTAGCTCCACTTCTGAGGGTGTCGGTGGATACGCAGTATTTT
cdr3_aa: CASSLAPLLRVSVDTQYF

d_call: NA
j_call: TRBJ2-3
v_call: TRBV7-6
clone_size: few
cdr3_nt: TGTGCCAGCAGCTTCGGGGAGGAGGGAACGCAGTATTTT
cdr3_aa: CASSFGEEGTQYF

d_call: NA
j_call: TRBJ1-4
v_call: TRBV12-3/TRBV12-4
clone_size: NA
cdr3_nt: TGTGCCAGCAGTTTTTATTCTGAGACAAGAAAACTGTTTTTT
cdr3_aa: CASSFYSETRKLFF

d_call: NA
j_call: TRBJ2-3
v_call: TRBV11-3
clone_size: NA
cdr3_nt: TGTGCCAGCAGCCCCGGGGGCGGCCTGGATACGCAGTATTTT
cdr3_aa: CASSPGGGLDTQYF

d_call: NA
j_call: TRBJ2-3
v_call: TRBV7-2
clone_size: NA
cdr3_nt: TGTGCCAGCAGCTTAGGGCGATTGAGAGACACAGATACGCAGTATTTT
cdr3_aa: CASSLGRLRDTDTQYF

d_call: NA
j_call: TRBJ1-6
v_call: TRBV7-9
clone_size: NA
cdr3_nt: TGTGCCAGCAGCTTTCAATACACCGGGTCACCCCTCCACTTT
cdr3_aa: CASSFQYTGSPLHF

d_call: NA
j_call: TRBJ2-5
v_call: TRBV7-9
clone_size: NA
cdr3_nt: TGTGCCAGCAGCCGACAGCCTAGATATGTTACGGAGACCCAGTACTTC
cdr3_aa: CASSRQPRYVTETQYF

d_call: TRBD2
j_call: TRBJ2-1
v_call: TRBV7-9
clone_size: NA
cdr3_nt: TGTGCCAGCAGCCTGACTAGCGGGAGGTTTAATGAGCAGTTCTTC
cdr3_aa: CASSLTSGRFNEQFF

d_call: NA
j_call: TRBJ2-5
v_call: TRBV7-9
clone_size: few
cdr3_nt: TGTGCCAGCAGCTTAACCTGGGACCAACAAAGGCAAGAGACCCAGTACTTC
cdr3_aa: CASSLTWDQQRQETQYF

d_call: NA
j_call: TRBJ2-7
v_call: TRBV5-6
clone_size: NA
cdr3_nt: TGTGCCAGCAGCTTGGTTTGGGGAGACGAGCAGTACTTC
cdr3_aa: CASSLVWGDEQYF

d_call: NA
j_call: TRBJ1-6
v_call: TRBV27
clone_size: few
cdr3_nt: TGTGCCAGCAGTCCCCTGCGGTCTCTTCCCCTCCACTTT
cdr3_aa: CASSPLRSLPLHF

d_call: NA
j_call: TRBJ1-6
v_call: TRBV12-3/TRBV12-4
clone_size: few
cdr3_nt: TGTGCCAGCAGTTTTTTGGGAGAATCCTCACCCCTCCACTTT
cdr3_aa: CASSFLGESSPLHF

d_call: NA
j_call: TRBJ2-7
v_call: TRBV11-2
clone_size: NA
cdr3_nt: TGTGCCAGCAGCGAGGGACTGAAACGGGCCTACGAGCAGTACTTC
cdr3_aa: CASSEGLKRAYEQYF

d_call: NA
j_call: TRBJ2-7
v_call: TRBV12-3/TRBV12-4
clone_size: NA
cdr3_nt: TGTGCCAGCAGTTTAGAGGATCGGGACTACGAGCAGTACTTC
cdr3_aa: CASSLEDRDYEQYF

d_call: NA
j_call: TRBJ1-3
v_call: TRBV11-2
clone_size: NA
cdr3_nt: TGTGCCAGCAGCCCCTTGACAGTAAAGACTGGAAACACCATATATTTT
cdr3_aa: CASSPLTVKTGNTIYF

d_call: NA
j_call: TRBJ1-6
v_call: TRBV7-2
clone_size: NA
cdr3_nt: TGTGCCAGCAGCCCGGGGGGCAGAAGCGGCTCACCCCTCCACTTT
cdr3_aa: CASSPGGRSGSPLHF

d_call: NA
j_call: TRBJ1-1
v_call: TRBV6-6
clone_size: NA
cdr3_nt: TGTGCCAGCAGTTACCTCGGAGGGGCTGAAGCTTTCTTT
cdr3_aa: CASSYLGGAEAFF

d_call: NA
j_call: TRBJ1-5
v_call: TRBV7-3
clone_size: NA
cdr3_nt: TGTGCCAGCAGCCCACTTCGTGGGCCCCAGCATTTT
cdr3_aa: CASSPLRGPQHF

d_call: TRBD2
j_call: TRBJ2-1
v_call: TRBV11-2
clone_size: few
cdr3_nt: TGTGCCAGCAGCTTTCGATTCCTTAGACTAGCGGGACGTAGTGAGGAGAATGAGCAGTTCTTC
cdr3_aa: CASSFRFLRLAGRSEENEQFF

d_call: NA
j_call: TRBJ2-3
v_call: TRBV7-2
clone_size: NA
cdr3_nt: TGTGCCAGCAGGCTGGGGGGGCCCTGGGGCACAGATACGCAGTATTTT
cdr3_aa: CASRLGGPWGTDTQYF

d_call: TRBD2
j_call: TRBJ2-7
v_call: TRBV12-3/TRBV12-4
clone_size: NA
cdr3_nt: TGTGCCAGCAGTCTCGGACTAGTCCACTACGAGCAGTACTTC
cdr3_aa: CASSLGLVHYEQYF

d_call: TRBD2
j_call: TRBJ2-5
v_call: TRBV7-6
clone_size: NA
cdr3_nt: TGTGCCAGCAGCTTCGGGGGGTTCGGAGAGACCCAGTACTTC
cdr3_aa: CASSFGGFGETQYF

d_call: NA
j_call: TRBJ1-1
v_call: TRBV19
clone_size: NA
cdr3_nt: TGTGCCAGTAGTATTAGCCGAAGAGGTAGCACTGAAGCTTTCTTT
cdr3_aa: CASSISRRGSTEAFF

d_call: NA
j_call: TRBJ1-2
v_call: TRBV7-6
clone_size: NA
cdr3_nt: TGTGCCAGCAGCTTCGTGGGGGGACGCGGCTACACCTTC
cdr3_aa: CASSFVGGRGYTF

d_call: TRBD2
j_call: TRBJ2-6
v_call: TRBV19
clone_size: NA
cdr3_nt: TGTGCCAGTACCCCGTGGGGGAGGGGCATCTCTGGGGCCAACGTCCTGACTTTC
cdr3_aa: CASTPWGRGISGANVLTF

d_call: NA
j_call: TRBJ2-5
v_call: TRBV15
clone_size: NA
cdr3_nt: TGTGCCACCAGCAGAGCCGGCAGCCAAGAGACCCAGTACTTC
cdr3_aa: CATSRAGSQETQYF

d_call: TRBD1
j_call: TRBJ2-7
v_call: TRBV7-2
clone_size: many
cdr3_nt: TGTGCCAGCAGCGGACAGGGTTACGAGCAGTACTTC
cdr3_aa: CASSGQGYEQYF

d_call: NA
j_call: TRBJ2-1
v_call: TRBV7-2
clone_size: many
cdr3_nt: TGTGCCAGCAGCCCGCCAGGGTCCTACAATGAGCAGTTCTTC
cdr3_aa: CASSPPGSYNEQFF

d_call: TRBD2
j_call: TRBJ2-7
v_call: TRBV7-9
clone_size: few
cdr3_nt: TGTGCCAGCAGCGGGAGGGAGGGGATCTACGAGCAGTACTTC
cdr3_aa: CASSGREGIYEQYF

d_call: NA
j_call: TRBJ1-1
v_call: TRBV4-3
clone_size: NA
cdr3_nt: TGCGCCAGCAGCCAAGACAGCGGAGGCACTGAAGCTTTCTTT
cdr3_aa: CASSQDSGGTEAFF

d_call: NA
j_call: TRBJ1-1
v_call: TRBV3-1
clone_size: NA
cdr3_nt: TGTGCCAGCAGCCAAAGCCTAAAGGGAATCGGAGCTTTCTTT
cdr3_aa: CASSQSLKGIGAFF

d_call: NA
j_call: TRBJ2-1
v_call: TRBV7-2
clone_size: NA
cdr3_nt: TGTGCCAGCAGCTCGGACGGAGCAGACTCCTACAATGAGCAGTTCTTC
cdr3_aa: CASSSDGADSYNEQFF

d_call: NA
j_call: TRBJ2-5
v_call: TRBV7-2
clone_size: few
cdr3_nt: TGTGCCAGCAGCTTAGCGGAGGTAGTAATGGAGACCCAGTACTTC
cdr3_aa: CASSLAEVVMETQYF

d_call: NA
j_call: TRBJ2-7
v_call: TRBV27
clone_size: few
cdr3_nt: TGTGCCAGCAGTTTACGGTCTAATAAGGACGAGCAGTACTTC
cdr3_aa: CASSLRSNKDEQYF

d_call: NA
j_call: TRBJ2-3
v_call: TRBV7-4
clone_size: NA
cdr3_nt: TGTGCCAGCGGGGGGAGTAGCACAGATACGCAGTATTTT
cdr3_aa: CASGGSSTDTQYF

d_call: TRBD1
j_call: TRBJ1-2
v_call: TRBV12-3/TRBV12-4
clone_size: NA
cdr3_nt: TGTGCCAGCAGTCACGGTGGACAGGGTATAAACTATGGCTACACCTTC
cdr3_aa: CASSHGGQGINYGYTF